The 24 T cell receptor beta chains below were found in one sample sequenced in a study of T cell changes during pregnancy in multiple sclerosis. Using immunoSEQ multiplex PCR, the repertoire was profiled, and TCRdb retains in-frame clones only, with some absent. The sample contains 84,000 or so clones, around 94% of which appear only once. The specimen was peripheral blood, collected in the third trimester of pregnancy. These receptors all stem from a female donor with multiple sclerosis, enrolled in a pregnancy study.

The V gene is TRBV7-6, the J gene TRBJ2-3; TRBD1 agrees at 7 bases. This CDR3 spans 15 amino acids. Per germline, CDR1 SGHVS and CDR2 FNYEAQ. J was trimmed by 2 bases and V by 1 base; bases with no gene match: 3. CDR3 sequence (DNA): TGTGCCAGCAGCTTAGAGGGGACAGTCACAGATACGCAGTATTTT. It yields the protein CASSLEGTVTDTQYF. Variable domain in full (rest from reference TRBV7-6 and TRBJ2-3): GAGVSQSPRYKVTKRGQDVALRCDPISGHVSLYWYRQALGQGPEFLTYFNYEAQQDKSGLPNDRFSAERPEGSISTLTIQRTEQRDSAMYRCASSLEGTVTDTQYFGPGTRLTVL.

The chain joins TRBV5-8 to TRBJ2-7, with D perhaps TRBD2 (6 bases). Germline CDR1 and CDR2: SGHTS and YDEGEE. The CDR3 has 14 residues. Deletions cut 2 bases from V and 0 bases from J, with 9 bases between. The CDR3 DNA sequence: TGTGCCAGCAGCTTTGGGGGGAGCTCCTACGAGCAGTACTTC. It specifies CASSFGGSSYEQYF.

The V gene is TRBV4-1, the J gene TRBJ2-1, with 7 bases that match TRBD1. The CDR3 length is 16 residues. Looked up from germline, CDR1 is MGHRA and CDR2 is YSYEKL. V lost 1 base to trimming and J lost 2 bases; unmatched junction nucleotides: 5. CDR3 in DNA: TGCGCCAGCAGCCAAGTTCGAGGGGGCGCCTACAATGAGCAGTTCTTC. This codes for CASSQVRGGAYNEQFF.

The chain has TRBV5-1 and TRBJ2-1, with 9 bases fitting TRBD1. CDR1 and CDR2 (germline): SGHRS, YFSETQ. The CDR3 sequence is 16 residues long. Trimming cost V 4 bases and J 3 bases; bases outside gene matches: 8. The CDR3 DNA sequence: TGCGCCAGCAGCACGGAAACAGGGGGCCTCTACAATGAGCAGTTCTTC. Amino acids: CASSTETGGLYNEQFF.

CDR3: CASSLVSQGNEKLFF. The CDR3 DNA is TGTGCCAGCAGCTTAGTAAGTCAGGGGAACGAAAAACTGTTTTTT. The chain combines TRBV7-2 with TRBJ1-4; D is possibly TRBD1 (6 bases). This CDR3 contains 15 residues. The germline V and J ends were trimmed by 1 base and 8 bases, with 14 bases remaining between them. CDR1 and CDR2 from the germline V gene are SGHTA and FQGNSA.

The CDR3 nucleotides are TGTGCCAGCAGTCTCCGTGGCAGTCTCAAAAACTATGGCTACACCTTC. It yields the protein CASSLRGSLKNYGYTF. The V gene is TRBV28, the J gene TRBJ1-2; D uncertain. CDR1 and CDR2 from the germline V gene are MDHEN and SYDVKM. This CDR3 has 16 residues. Between the trimmed V and J ends, which lost 5 bases and 2 bases, there was a span of 18 bases.

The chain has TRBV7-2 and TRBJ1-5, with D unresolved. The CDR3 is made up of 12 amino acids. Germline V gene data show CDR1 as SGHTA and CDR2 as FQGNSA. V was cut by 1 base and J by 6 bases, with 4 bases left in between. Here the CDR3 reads CASSLVLQPQHF. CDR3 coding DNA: TGTGCCAGCAGCTTAGTTCTTCAGCCCCAGCATTTT.

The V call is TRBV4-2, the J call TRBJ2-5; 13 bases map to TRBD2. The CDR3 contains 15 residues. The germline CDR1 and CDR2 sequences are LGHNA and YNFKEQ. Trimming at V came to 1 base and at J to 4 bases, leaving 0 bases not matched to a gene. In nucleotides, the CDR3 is TGTGCCAGCAGCCAAGGGACTAGCGGGAGAGAGACCCAGTACTTC. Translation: CASSQGTSGRETQYF.

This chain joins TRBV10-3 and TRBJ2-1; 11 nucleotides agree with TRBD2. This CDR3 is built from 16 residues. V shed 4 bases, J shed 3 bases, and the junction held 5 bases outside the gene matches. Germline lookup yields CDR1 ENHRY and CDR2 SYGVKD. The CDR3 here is CAISATGLADYNEQFF. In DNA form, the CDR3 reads TGTGCCATCAGTGCCACGGGACTAGCGGACTACAATGAGCAGTTCTTC.

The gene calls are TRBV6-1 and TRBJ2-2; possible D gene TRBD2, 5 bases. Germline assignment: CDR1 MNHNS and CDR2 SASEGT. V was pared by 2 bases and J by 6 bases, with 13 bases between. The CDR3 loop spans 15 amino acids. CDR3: CASSEWKLAAGELFF. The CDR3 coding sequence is TGTGCCAGCAGTGAATGGAAGCTAGCAGCCGGGGAGCTGTTTTTT.

CDR3 sequence reads: CASSPQLLHEQYF. CDR3 coding DNA: TGTGCCAGCAGCCCGCAGTTGTTGCACGAGCAGTACTTC. This chain joins TRBV27 and TRBJ2-7; D unclear. With 6 bases removed from V and 5 bases from J, the gap between germline ends came to 14 bases. From germline, CDR1 is MNHEY and CDR2 SMNVEV (reference sequence). The CDR3 is 13 amino acids.

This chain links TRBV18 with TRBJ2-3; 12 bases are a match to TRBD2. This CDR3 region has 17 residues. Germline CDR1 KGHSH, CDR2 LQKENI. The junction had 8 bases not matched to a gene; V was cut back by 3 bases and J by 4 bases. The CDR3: CASSPRTSGVGADTQYF. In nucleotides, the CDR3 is TGTGCCAGCTCACCGAGGACTAGCGGGGTTGGGGCAGATACGCAGTATTTT.

The CDR3 here is CASTGTGNQPQHF. DNA of the CDR3: TGTGCCAGCACTGGGACAGGTAATCAGCCCCAGCATTTT. The gene calls are TRBV2 and TRBJ1-5; the match to TRBD1 covers 8 bases. CDR1 and CDR2 (germline): SNHLY, FYNNEI. V lost 7 bases and J lost 4; bases outside the gene matches: 3. There are 13 residues in the CDR3.

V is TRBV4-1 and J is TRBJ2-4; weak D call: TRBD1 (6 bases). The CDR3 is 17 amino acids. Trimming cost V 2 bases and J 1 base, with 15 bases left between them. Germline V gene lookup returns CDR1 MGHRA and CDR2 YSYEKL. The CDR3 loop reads CASSQRSKTGAKNIQYF. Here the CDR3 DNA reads TGCGCCAGCAGCCAAAGGAGCAAAACAGGGGCCAAAAACATTCAGTACTTC.

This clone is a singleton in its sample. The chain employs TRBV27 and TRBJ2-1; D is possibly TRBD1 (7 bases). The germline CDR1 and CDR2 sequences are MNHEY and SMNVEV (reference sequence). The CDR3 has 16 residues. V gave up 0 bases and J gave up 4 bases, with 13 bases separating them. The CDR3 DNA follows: TGTGCCAGCAGTTTATCGCAGGGGGGTTCATACAATGAGCAGTTCTTC. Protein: CASSLSQGGSYNEQFF.

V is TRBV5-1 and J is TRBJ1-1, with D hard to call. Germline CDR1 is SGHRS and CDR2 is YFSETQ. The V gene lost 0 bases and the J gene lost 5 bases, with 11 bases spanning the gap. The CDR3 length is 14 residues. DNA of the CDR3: TGCGCCAGCAGCTTGGTTGGGAGGGAGACTGAAGCTTTCTTT. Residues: CASSLVGRETEAFF.

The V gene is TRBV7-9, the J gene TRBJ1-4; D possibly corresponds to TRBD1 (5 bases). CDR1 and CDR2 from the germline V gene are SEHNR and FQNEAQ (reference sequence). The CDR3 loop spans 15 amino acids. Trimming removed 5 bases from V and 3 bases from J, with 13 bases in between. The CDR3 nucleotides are TGTGCCAGCAGCCCACGGGGGGGATCTAATGAAAAACTGTTTTTT. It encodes CASSPRGGSNEKLFF.

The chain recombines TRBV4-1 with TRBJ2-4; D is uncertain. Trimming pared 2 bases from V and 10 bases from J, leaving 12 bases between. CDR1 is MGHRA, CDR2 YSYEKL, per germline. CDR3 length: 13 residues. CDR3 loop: CASSQRIQAIQYF. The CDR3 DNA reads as TGCGCCAGCAGCCAAAGAATTCAAGCGATTCAGTACTTC.

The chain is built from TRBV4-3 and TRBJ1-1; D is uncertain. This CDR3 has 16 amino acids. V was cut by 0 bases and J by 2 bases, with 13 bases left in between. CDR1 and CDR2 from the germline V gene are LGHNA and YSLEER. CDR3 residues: CASSQEVFGINTEAFF. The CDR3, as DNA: TGCGCCAGCAGCCAAGAGGTCTTCGGGATAAACACTGAAGCTTTCTTT.

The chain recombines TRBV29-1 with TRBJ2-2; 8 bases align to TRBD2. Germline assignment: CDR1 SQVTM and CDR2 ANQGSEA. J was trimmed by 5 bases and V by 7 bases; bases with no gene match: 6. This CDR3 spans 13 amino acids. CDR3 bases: TGCAGCGGGCGGGGGGCGAGAACCGGGGAGCTGTTTTTT. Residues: CSGRGARTGELFF.

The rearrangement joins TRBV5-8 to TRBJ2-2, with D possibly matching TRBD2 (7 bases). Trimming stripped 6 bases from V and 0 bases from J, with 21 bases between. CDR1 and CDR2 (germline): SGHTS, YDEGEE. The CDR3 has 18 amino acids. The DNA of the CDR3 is TGTGCCAGCACCCTTGGGGGGGCCAGGGCAGCGAACACCGGGGAGCTGTTTTTT. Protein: CASTLGGARAANTGELFF.

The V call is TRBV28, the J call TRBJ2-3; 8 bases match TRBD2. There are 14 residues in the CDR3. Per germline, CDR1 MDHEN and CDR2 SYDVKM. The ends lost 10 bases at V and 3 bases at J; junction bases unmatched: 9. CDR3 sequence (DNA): TGTGCCACGACCCAGCGGGAGCGGACAGATACGCAGTATTTT. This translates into CATTQRERTDTQYF. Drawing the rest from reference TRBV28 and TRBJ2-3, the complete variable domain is DVKVTQSSRYLVKRTGEKVFLECVQDMDHENMFWYRQDPGLGLRLIYFSYDVKMKEKGDIPEGYSVSREKKERFSLILESASTNQTSMYLCATTQRERTDTQYFGPGTRLTVL.

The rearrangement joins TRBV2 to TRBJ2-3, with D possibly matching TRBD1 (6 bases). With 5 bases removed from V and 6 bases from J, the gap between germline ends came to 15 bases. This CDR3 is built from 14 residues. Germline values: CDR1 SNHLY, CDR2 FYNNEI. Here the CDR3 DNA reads TGTGCCAGCAGTCAACAGGGTATGAAGGATACGCAGTATTTT. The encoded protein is CASSQQGMKDTQYF.

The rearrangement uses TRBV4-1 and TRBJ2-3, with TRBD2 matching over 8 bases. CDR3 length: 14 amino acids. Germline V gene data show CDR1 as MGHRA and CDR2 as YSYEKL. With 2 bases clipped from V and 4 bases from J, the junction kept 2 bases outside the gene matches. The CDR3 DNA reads TGCGCCAGCAGCCAATGGACTAGCCCAGATACGCAGTATTTT. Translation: CASSQWTSPDTQYF.